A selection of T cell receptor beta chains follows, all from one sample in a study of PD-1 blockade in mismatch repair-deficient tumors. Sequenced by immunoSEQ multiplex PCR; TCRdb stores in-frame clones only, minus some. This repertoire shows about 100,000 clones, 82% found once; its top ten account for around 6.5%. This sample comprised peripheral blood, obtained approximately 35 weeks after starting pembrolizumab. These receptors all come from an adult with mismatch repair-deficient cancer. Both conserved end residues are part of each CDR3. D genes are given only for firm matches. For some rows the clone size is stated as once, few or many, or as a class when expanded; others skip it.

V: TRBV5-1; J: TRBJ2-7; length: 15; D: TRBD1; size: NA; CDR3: CASSLEGQIFYEQYF; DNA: TGCGCCAGCAGCTTGGAGGGACAGATATTCTACGAGCAGTACTTC
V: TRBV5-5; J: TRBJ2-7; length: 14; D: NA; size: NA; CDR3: CASSSDTFLYEQYF; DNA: TGTGCCAGCAGCTCGGACACCTTTCTCTACGAGCAGTACTTC
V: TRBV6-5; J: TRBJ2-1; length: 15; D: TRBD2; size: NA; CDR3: CASRGAGSAYNEQFF; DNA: TGTGCCAGCAGGGGAGCGGGATCCGCCTACAATGAGCAGTTCTTC
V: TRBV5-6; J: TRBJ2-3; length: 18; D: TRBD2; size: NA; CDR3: CASSLGLAGGASTDTQYF; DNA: TGTGCCAGCAGCTTGGGACTAGCGGGAGGGGCTAGCACAGATACGCAGTATTTT
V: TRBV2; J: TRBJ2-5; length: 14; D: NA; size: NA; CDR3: CASSQVRAGETQYF; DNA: TGTGCCAGCAGCCAAGTCAGGGCGGGGGAGACCCAGTACTTC
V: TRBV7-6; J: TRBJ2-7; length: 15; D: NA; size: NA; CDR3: CASSDTWGRTYEQYF; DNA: TGTGCCAGCAGCGACACTTGGGGCAGGACCTACGAGCAGTACTTC
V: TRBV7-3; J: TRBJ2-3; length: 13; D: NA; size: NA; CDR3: CASSLGTTDTQYF; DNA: TGTGCCAGCAGCTTAGGCACCACAGATACGCAGTATTTT
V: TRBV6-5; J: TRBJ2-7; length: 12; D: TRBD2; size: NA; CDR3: CASHSGGYEQYF; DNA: TGTGCCAGCCATAGCGGGGGCTACGAGCAGTACTTC
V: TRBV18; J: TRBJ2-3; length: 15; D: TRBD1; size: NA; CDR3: CASSPGDTGVDTQYF; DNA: TGTGCCAGCTCACCGGGTGATACAGGGGTTGATACGCAGTATTTT
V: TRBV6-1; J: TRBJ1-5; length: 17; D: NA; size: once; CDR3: CASSDLQENLSNQPQHF; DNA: TGTGCCAGCAGTGACTTACAGGAAAATTTGAGCAATCAGCCCCAGCATTTT
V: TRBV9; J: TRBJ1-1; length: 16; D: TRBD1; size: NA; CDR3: CASSAGTGKVGTEAFF; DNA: TGTGCCAGCAGTGCTGGGACAGGGAAGGTAGGCACTGAAGCTTTCTTT
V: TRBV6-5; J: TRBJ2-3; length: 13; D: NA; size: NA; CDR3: CASSPHRWDTQYF; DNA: TGTGCCAGCAGTCCTCACCGTTGGGATACGCAGTATTTT
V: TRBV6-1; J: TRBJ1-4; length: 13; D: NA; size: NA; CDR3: CASTPGGYEKLFF; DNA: TGTGCCAGTACCCCCGGGGGGTATGAAAAACTGTTTTTT
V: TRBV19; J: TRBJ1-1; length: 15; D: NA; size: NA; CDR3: CASSSGPGLNTEAFF; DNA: TGTGCCAGTAGTTCAGGCCCTGGGCTGAACACTGAAGCTTTCTTT
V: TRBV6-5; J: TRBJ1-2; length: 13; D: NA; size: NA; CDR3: CASSYSGGVGYTF; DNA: TGTGCCAGCAGTTACTCCGGGGGCGTCGGCTACACCTTC
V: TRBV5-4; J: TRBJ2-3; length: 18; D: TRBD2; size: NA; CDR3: CASSSGTSGRVSPDTQYF; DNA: TGTGCCAGCAGCTCCGGGACTAGCGGGAGGGTTAGCCCAGATACGCAGTATTTT
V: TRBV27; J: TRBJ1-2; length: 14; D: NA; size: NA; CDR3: CASSKMGPTHGYTF; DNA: TGTGCCAGCAGTAAAATGGGGCCAACCCATGGCTACACCTTC
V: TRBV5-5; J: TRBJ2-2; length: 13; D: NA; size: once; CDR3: CASSPPGVGELFF; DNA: TGTGCCAGCAGCCCACCCGGGGTCGGGGAGCTGTTTTTT
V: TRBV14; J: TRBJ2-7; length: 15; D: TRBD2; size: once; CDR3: CASSVAGTSFYEQYF; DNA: TGTGCCAGCAGCGTTGCCGGGACTAGTTTCTACGAGCAGTACTTC
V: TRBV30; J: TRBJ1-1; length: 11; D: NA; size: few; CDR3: CAWGKNTEAFF; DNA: TGTGCCTGGGGCAAGAACACTGAAGCTTTCTTT
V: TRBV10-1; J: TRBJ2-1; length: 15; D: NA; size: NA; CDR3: CASSEAGASYNEQFF; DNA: TGCGCCAGCAGTGAGGCCGGGGCCTCCTACAATGAGCAGTTCTTC
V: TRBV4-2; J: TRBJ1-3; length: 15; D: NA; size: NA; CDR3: CASSQDQGSGNTIYF; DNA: TGTGCCAGCAGCCAAGATCAGGGCTCTGGAAACACCATATATTTT
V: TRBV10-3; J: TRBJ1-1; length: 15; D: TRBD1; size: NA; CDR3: CAISESGQLNTEAFF; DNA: TGTGCCATCAGTGAGTCGGGACAGCTGAACACTGAAGCTTTCTTT
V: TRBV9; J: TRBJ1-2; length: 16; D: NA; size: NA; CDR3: CASSPPIRGRGGGYTF; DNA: TGTGCCAGCAGCCCACCCATCCGGGGTAGGGGGGGTGGCTACACCTTC
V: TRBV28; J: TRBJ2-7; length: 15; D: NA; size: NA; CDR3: CASSFGGGGSYEQYF; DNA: TGTGCCAGCAGTTTTGGGGGAGGCGGTTCCTACGAGCAGTACTTC
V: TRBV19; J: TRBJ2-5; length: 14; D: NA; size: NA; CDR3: CASSKDTYQETQYF; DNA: TGTGCCAGTAGTAAAGATACTTACCAAGAGACCCAGTACTTC
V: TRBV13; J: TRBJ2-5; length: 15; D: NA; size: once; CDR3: CASSLNRVSQETQYF; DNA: TGTGCCAGCAGCTTAAACAGGGTTTCTCAAGAGACCCAGTACTTC
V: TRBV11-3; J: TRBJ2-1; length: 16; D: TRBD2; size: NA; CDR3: CASSLAAGGPYNEQFF; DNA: TGTGCCAGCAGCTTAGCGGCGGGAGGGCCGTACAATGAGCAGTTCTTC
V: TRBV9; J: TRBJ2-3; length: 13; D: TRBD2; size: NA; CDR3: CASSETSGVTQYF; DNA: TGTGCCAGCAGCGAGACTAGCGGTGTTACGCAGTATTTT
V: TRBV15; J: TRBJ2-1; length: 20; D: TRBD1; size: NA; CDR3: CATSRVPGQGQAPWANEQFF; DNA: TGTGCCACCAGCAGAGTCCCGGGACAGGGGCAAGCGCCATGGGCAAATGAGCAGTTCTTC
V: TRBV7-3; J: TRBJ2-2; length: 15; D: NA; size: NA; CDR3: CASSLKLGVTGELFF; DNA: TGTGCCAGCAGCTTAAAATTAGGAGTGACCGGGGAGCTGTTTTTT
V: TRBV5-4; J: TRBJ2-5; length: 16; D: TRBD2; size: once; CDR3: CASSSGLAGPQETQYF; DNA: TGTGCCAGCAGCTCGGGACTAGCGGGGCCCCAAGAGACCCAGTACTTC
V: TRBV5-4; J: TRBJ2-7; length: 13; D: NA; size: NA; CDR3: CASSFRGAYEQYF; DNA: TGTGCCAGCAGCTTCCGAGGGGCCTACGAGCAGTACTTC
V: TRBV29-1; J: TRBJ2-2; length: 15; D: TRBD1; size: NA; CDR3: CSVRGQGGNTGELFF; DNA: TGCAGCGTTAGGGGACAGGGGGGGAACACCGGGGAGCTGTTTTTT
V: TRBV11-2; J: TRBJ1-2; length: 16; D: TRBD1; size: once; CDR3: CASSLTPGQSLVGYTF; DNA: TGTGCCAGCAGCTTAACACCGGGACAGTCCCTTGTGGGCTACACCTTC
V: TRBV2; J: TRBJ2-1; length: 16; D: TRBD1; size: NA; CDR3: CASSGTGGADYNEQFF; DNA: TGTGCCAGCAGTGGAACAGGGGGCGCTGACTACAATGAGCAGTTCTTC
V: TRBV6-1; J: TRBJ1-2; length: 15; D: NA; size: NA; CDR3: CASTREGTDPYGYTF; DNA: TGTGCCAGTACTCGGGAGGGGACCGACCCCTATGGCTACACCTTC
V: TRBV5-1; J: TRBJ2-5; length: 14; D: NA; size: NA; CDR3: CASSLGAAQETQYF; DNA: TGCGCCAGCAGCTTGGGGGCGGCCCAAGAGACCCAGTACTTC
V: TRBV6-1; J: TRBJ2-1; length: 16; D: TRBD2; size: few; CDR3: CASSEVRLAGGSEQFF; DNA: TGTGCCAGCAGTGAAGTGCGGCTAGCGGGAGGGAGTGAGCAGTTCTTC
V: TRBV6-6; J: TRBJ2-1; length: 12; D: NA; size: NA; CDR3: CASTFVGDEQFF; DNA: TGTGCCAGCACCTTCGTGGGAGATGAGCAGTTCTTC
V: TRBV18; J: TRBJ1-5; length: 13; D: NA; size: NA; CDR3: CASSPLDSQPQHF; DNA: TGTGCCAGCTCACCACTGGACAGTCAGCCCCAGCATTTT
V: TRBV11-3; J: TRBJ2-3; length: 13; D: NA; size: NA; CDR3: CASSHRGTDTQYF; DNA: TGTGCCAGCAGCCATCGGGGAACAGATACGCAGTATTTT
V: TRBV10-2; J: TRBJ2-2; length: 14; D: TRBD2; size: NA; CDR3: CASNGREAAGELFF; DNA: TGCGCCAGCAATGGGCGGGAGGCGGCCGGGGAGCTGTTTTTT
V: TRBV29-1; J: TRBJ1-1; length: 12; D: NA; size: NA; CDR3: CSVTGTNTEAFF; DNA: TGCAGTGTCACGGGGACGAACACTGAAGCTTTCTTT
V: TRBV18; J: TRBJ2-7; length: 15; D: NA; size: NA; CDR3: CASSFGPGGNYEQYF; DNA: TGTGCCAGCTCATTTGGGCCCGGGGGAAACTACGAGCAGTACTTC
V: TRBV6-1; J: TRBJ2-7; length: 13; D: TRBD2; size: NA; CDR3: CASSLGLAGEQYF; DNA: TGTGCCAGCAGTCTCGGACTAGCGGGTGAGCAGTACTTC
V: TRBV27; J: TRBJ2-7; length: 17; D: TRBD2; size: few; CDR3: CASSPFGTSGNSYEQYF; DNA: TGTGCCAGCAGTCCATTCGGGACTAGCGGGAATTCATACGAGCAGTACTTC
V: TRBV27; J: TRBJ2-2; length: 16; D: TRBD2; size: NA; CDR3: CASSQIAGGNTGELFF; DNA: TGTGCCAGCAGTCAGATAGCGGGTGGGAACACCGGGGAGCTGTTTTTT
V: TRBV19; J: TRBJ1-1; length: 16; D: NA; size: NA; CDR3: CASSRGGRGYNTEAFF; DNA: TGTGCCAGTAGTAGGGGGGGCAGGGGCTATAACACTGAAGCTTTCTTT
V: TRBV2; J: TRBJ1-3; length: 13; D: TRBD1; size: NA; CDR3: CASRGTGGNTIYF; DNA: TGTGCCAGCAGGGGGACAGGGGGAAACACCATATATTTT
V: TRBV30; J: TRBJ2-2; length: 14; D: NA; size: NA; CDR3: CAGRGASNTGELFF; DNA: TGTGCCGGGAGGGGGGCCTCGAACACCGGGGAGCTGTTTTTT
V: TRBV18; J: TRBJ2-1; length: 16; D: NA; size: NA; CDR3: CASSPPVGSSYNEQFF; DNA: TGTGCCAGCTCACCACCGGTGGGAAGCTCCTACAATGAGCAGTTCTTC
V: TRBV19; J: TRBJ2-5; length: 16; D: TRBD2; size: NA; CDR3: CASSSRLTSGGETQYF; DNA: TGTGCCAGTAGTTCACGACTGACTAGCGGTGGAGAGACCCAGTACTTC
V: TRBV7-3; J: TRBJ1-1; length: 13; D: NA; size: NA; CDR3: CASSLGQGNEAFF; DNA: TGTGCCAGCAGCTTAGGGCAGGGAAATGAAGCTTTCTTT
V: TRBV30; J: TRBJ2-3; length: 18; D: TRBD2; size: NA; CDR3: CAAEASGRARGGTDTQYF; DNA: TGTGCTGCTGAGGCTAGCGGGAGGGCCCGGGGTGGCACAGATACGCAGTATTTT